Each of the 30 T cell receptor beta chains below was sequenced from the same sample in a study of blood T cells in healthy people across ages. A second PCR, run for about 7 to 11 cycles, used a sample-barcoded 5' primer plus a J-beta primer mix. TCRdb fed the 5' RACE reads into MiXCR, producing one record per CDR3 protein. The sample consists of under 750,000 distinct CDR3 sequences, 45% to 55% of them appearing once. The specimen sequenced was blood. The receptor source for this set is a man older than 75 in good health.

The V and J genes are TRBV12-3 or TRBV12-4 and TRBJ2-7, with 11 bases identical to TRBD2. With 6 bases clipped from V and 6 bases from J, the junction kept 10 bases outside the gene matches. The CDR3 is 15 amino acids. This CDR3 reads CASRGKTSGEGEQYF. Here the CDR3 DNA reads TGTGCCAGCAGAGGGAAGACTAGCGGGGAGGGCGAGCAGTACTTC.

This clonotype was seen more than once but under ten times. The chain employs TRBV7-9 and TRBJ2-7; D is uncertain. From germline, CDR1 is SEHNR and CDR2 FQNEAQ (reference sequence). Trimming pared 3 bases from V and 2 bases from J, leaving 8 bases between. The CDR3 runs 13 residues. CDR3: CASSFHDTYEQYF. CDR3 DNA sequence: TGTGCCAGCAGCTTCCACGACACCTACGAGCAGTACTTC.

The gene calls are TRBV27 and TRBJ1-2; TRBD1 matches 9 bases. This CDR3 spans 16 amino acids. V gave up 0 bases and J gave up 8 bases; unmatched junction bases: 10. Looked up from germline, CDR1 is MNHEY and CDR2 is SMNVEV (reference sequence). The CDR3 nucleotides read TGTGCCAGCAGTTTATCCGGACAGGGGAGAATGGGCGGCTACACCTTC. Its translation: CASSLSGQGRMGGYTF.

The V gene is TRBV4-1, the J gene TRBJ2-5; TRBD1 matches at 12 bases. The CDR3 is made up of 16 amino acids. Germline V gene sequence: CDR1 MGHRA, CDR2 YSYEKL. J gave up 4 bases and V 2 bases, and 5 bases lay outside the gene matches. The CDR3 sequence: CASSQRDRGHPETQYF. CDR3 in DNA: TGCGCCAGCAGCCAACGGGACAGGGGGCACCCAGAGACCCAGTACTTC.

V gene TRBV20-1 combines with J gene TRBJ1-2; D is undetermined. Germline V gene lookup returns CDR1 DFQATT and CDR2 SNEGSKA (reference sequence). CDR3 length: 11 amino acids. Trimming left V 6 bases short and J 4 bases short, with 9 bases between. The CDR3 loop reads CSAPHIYGYTF. The CDR3 DNA reads as TGCAGTGCGCCCCACATCTATGGCTACACCTTC.

The gene calls are TRBV4-1 and TRBJ2-1, with 7 positions matching TRBD1. With 5 bases clipped from V and 10 bases from J, the junction kept 11 bases outside the gene matches. The CDR3 loop spans 14 amino acids. Germline-derived CDR1 and CDR2 are MGHRA and YSYEKL. The CDR3 here is CASSRRQGVREQFF. The CDR3 DNA reads as TGCGCCAGCAGCAGACGACAGGGAGTCAGGGAGCAGTTCTTC.

This clonotype has only a few counts. A much larger clone lies one base from this, so it may be a read error. The chain carries TRBV7-2 and TRBJ2-3, with D perhaps matching TRBD1 (5 bases). The V and J ends lost 5 bases and 6 bases respectively, with 15 bases between them. Germline V gene data show CDR1 as SGHTA and CDR2 as FQGNSA. The CDR3 is made up of 14 amino acids. CDR3 coding DNA: TGTGCCAGCAGCGTAGACGACAGCCGGGATACGCAGTATTTT. Amino acids: CASSVDDSRDTQYF.

Notes on this clonotype: This may be a read error: a much more frequent sequence differs by one nucleotide. The gene calls are TRBV5-1 and TRBJ2-5; D is unresolved. The CDR3 contains 15 residues. CDR1 is SGHRS and CDR2 is YFSETQ in the germline V gene. Trimming took off 5 bases at V and 11 bases at J, with 25 bases between the two ends. CDR3 in amino acids: CASSPEGLPTIEQYF. CDR3 nucleotides: TGCGCCAGCAGTCCTGAAGGGCTCCCTACGATTGAGCAGTACTTC.

The chain carries TRBV4-3 and TRBJ1-2, with D hard to call. CDR1 LGHNA and CDR2 YSLEER come from the germline V gene. CDR3 length: 12 amino acids. The ends were cut back, 0 bases at V and 2 bases at J, with 1 base in the middle. The DNA for the CDR3 is TGCGCCAGCAGCCAAGAAAACTATGGCTACACCTTC. Its protein product is CASSQENYGYTF.

The genes are TRBV12-3 or TRBV12-4 and TRBJ2-7; the match to TRBD2 covers 12 bases. The CDR3 has 16 residues. With V trimmed by 5 bases and J by 0 bases, 5 bases remained unmatched. In DNA form, the CDR3 reads TGTGCCAGCAGTCCCCAGACTAGCGGGGGCTCCTACGAGCAGTACTTC. This translates into CASSPQTSGGSYEQYF.

The chain links TRBV4-2 to TRBJ2-5; the D is unclear. From germline, CDR1 is LGHNA and CDR2 YNFKEQ. V was shortened by 3 bases and J by 1 base, with 9 bases between the two germline ends. CDR3 size: 14 residues. CDR3 nucleotide sequence: TGTGCCAGCAGCCAGTCCACGACCCAAGAGACCCAGTACTTC. This gives the protein CASSQSTTQETQYF.

In its sample, this clonotype was seen many times. The genes are TRBV6-5 and TRBJ2-3; D call uncertain. Germline V gene data show CDR1 as MNHEY and CDR2 as SVGAGI. The ends were cut back, 6 bases at V and 3 bases at J, with 10 bases in the middle. There are 13 residues in the CDR3. The CDR3 coding sequence is TGTGCCAGCAGAAAAACGGCAACAGATACGCAGTATTTT. Translating it yields CASRKTATDTQYF.

This clonotype occurred a few times. This chain joins TRBV20-1 and TRBJ2-2; TRBD1 matches at 10 bases. The germline V gene encodes CDR1 DFQATT and CDR2 SNEGSKA (reference sequence). V lost 6 bases to trimming and J lost 6 bases; unmatched junction nucleotides: 7. The CDR3 runs 14 residues. The CDR3 DNA sequence: TGCAGTGCCCCTGGGACAGGGGACGCCGGGGAGCTGTTTTTT. Protein product: CSAPGTGDAGELFF.

The chain links TRBV20-1 to TRBJ2-1; D unresolved. CDR1 and CDR2 (germline): DFQATT, SNEGSKA (reference sequence). The CDR3 has 13 residues. V was pared by 1 base and J by 5 bases, with 9 bases between. In nucleotides, the CDR3 is TGCAGTGCTAGAGGTAGGACGCACAATGAGCAGTTCTTC. Amino acid sequence: CSARGRTHNEQFF.

The table lists this clonotype with a few counts. The CDR3 sequence is CASSWTGVLAKNIQYF. The CDR3 DNA reads TGCGCCAGCAGCTGGACGGGGGTACTAGCCAAAAACATTCAGTACTTC. The chain combines TRBV5-1 with TRBJ2-4; tentatively, D is TRBD2 (6 bases). CDR1 is SGHRS, CDR2 YFSETQ, per germline. The CDR3 runs to 16 residues. Trimming cost V 3 bases and J 0 bases, with 13 bases left between them. The full variable domain, completed using reference TRBV5-1 and TRBJ2-4, is KAGVTQTPRYLIKTRGQQVTLSCSPISGHRSVSWYQQTPGQGLQFLFEYFSETQRNKGNFPGRFSGRQFSNSRSEMNVSTLELGDSALYLCASSWTGVLAKNIQYFGAGTRLSVL.

This clonotype has a handful of counts. The CDR3 here is CASSLNRGQGEAFF. CDR3 sequence (DNA): TGTGCCAGCAGCTTAAATAGGGGACAGGGAGAAGCTTTCTTT. V gene TRBV7-9 combines with J gene TRBJ1-1; TRBD1 agrees at 9 bases. Per the germline V gene, CDR1 is SEHNR and CDR2 is FQNEAQ (reference sequence). The CDR3 loop spans 14 amino acids. The trim removed 2 bases at V and 8 bases at J, leaving 6 bases unmatched. The whole variable domain, remainder taken from reference TRBV7-9 and TRBJ1-1, is DTGVSQNPRHKITKRGQNVTFRCDPISEHNRLYWYRQTLGQGPEFLTYFQNEAQLEKSRLLSDRFSAERPKGSFSTLEIQRTEQGDSAMYLCASSLNRGQGEAFFGQGTRLTVV.

This clonotype was observed many times. This rearrangement joins TRBV5-4 to TRBJ2-3; 7 bases map to TRBD1. Unmatched junction bases numbered 9, after V lost 4 bases and J lost 4 bases. This CDR3 region has 15 residues. Germline V CDR1 and CDR2: SGHNT, YYREEE (reference sequence). Here the CDR3 reads CASSPKGAPADTQYF. The CDR3 coding sequence is TGTGCCAGCAGCCCGAAGGGGGCGCCGGCAGATACGCAGTATTTT.

Concerning this clonotype itself: Its ends do not fully match the called genes, so a read error is possible. V is TRBV6-2 or TRBV6-3 and J is TRBJ2-7, with a possible D match to TRBD2 (6 bases). CDR3 length equals 15 residues. Germline V gives CDR1 MNHEY, CDR2 SVGEGT. The CDR3 loop reads CASSYLAGTSYEQYF. In DNA form, the CDR3 reads TGTGCCAGCAGCTACTTGGCGGGAACGTCCTACGAGCAGTACTTC.

The V call is TRBV7-2, the J call TRBJ2-5, with D perhaps TRBD1 (5 bases). Germline CDR1 SGHTA, CDR2 FQGNSA. V gave up 4 bases and J gave up 2 bases, with 11 bases separating them. The CDR3 has 14 amino acids. The CDR3 region is CASSWLGAQETQYF. CDR3 bases: TGTGCCAGCAGCTGGTTAGGGGCTCAAGAGACCCAGTACTTC.

V is TRBV18 and J is TRBJ2-3; no clear D gene. V was shortened by 0 bases and J by 0 bases, with 4 bases between the two germline ends. The germline gives CDR1 KGHSH, CDR2 LQKENI. CDR3 length: 14 amino acids. The CDR3 DNA follows: TGTGCCAGCTCACCACCGGCCAGCACAGATACGCAGTATTTT. Translated: CASSPPASTDTQYF.

Points on this clonotype: This clone may be a read error of a much larger clone one base away. The rearrangement joins TRBV5-1 to TRBJ1-2; TRBD1 matches at 7 bases. CDR3 length: 14 amino acids. V lost 3 bases to trimming and J lost 7 bases; unmatched junction nucleotides: 9. Germline loops: CDR1 SGHRS, CDR2 YFSETQ. The CDR3, as DNA: TGCGCCAGCAGCTCGACAGGGTCCGGCTCTGGCTACACCTTC. Translated, it gives CASSSTGSGSGYTF.

This chain links TRBV12-5 with TRBJ1-1; D is uncertain. CDR1 and CDR2 from the germline V gene are LGHNT and FRNRAP. The germline V and J ends were trimmed by 7 bases and 3 bases, with 6 bases remaining between them. The CDR3 has 11 residues. As DNA, the CDR3 is TGTGCTAGTGCCCATTACACTGAAGCTTTCTTT. Amino acids: CASAHYTEAFF. Full variable domain (missing parts from reference TRBV12-5 and TRBJ1-1): DARVTQTPRHKVTEMGQEVTMRCQPILGHNTVFWYRQTMMQGLELLAYFRNRAPLDDSGMPKDRFSAEMPDATLATLKIQPSEPRDSAVYFCASAHYTEAFFGQGTRLTVV.

V is TRBV7-9 and J is TRBJ1-1, with a weak D call TRBD1 (5 bases). V lost 3 bases to trimming and J lost 1 base, with 12 bases between them. Germline V gene data show CDR1 as SEHNR and CDR2 as FQNEAQ (reference sequence). There are 15 residues in the CDR3. The CDR3 loop is CASSLEGRSNTEAFF. The DNA of the CDR3 is TGTGCCAGCAGCTTGGAGGGACGGTCGAACACTGAAGCTTTCTTT.

The genes are TRBV11-2 and TRBJ2-2, with 7 bases lining up with TRBD1. The J segment lost 3 bases and the V segment lost 6 bases, leaving 13 bases of the junction unmatched. The CDR3 is 17 amino acids. The V gene's germline CDR1 is SGHAT and CDR2 FQNNGV. The CDR3 protein is CASRGTGTDDYTGELFF. CDR3 nucleotides: TGTGCCAGCAGGGGGACCGGGACAGATGATTACACCGGGGAGCTGTTTTTT.

This clonotype was seen just once. CDR3 loop: CASSTSSQNNYGYTF. The CDR3, as DNA: TGTGCCAGCAGCACGAGCAGTCAGAATAACTATGGCTACACCTTC. This rearrangement joins TRBV7-2 to TRBJ1-2; D gene ambiguous. V dropped 5 bases and J dropped 1 base, with 14 bases sitting between them. CDR1 and CDR2 (germline): SGHTA, FQGNSA. The CDR3 has 15 amino acids.

The V call is TRBV7-2, the J call TRBJ2-5; a weak D match, TRBD2 (5 bases). This CDR3 has 12 residues. Trimming stripped 5 bases from V and 11 bases from J, with 15 bases between. The V gene's germline CDR1 is SGHTA and CDR2 FQGNSA. In DNA form, the CDR3 reads TGTGCCAGCAGCCCGAGATCGGGGAAGCAGTACTTC. This translates into CASSPRSGKQYF.

This clonotype was observed a handful of times. This chain uses TRBV6-5 with TRBJ2-7, with no clear D. The germline V and J ends were trimmed by 6 bases and 3 bases, with 12 bases remaining between them. This CDR3 contains 13 residues. Per germline, CDR1 MNHEY and CDR2 SVGAGI. As DNA, the CDR3 is TGTGCCAGCAGGAGGACGGCCCTCTACGAGCAGTACTTC. It specifies CASRRTALYEQYF.

This chain uses TRBV7-2 with TRBJ2-5; 7 bases fit TRBD2. The DNA end is more similar to TRBJ2-7, so the J call may be wrong. Germline assignment: CDR1 SGHTA and CDR2 FQGNSA. This CDR3 has 14 amino acids. Here the CDR3 reads CASGPGLGFYEQYF. The CDR3 nucleotides are TGTGCCAGCGGCCCCGGACTAGGGTTCTACGAGCAGTACTTC.

A note on this clonotype: Germline and junction disagree at one end, which may indicate a read error. The chain carries TRBV6-5 and TRBJ2-6; D ambiguous. The CDR3 is 13 amino acids. The germline gives CDR1 MNHEY, CDR2 SVGAGI. CDR3 loop: CASTQHWANVLTF. The CDR3 nucleotides read TGCGCCAGCACCCAGCACTGGGCCAACGTCCTGACTTTC.

The V call is TRBV12-3 or TRBV12-4, the J call TRBJ1-1; tentatively, D is TRBD1 (5 bases). The V end was cut by 5 bases, the J end by 0 bases, with 13 bases between. There are 15 residues in the CDR3. CDR3 nucleotide sequence: TGTGCCAGCAGTCTGGGGGGTACCATGAACACTGAAGCTTTCTTT. It codes for CASSLGGTMNTEAFF.